This T cell receptor (beta chain) was profiled in a study of a mutant IDH1 vaccine in newly diagnosed glioma. The germline V gene has CDR1 SGHTA and CDR2 FQGTGA. The length of the CDR3 is 15 residues. V was pared by 1 base and J by 6 bases, with 12 bases between. Clones were read by immunoSEQ multiplex PCR, and TCRdb kept only the in-frame ones, dropping some. The sample contains some 30,000 clones, around nine tenths of which appear only once. Regarding time point: week 23, last vaccination. Topical imiquimod was applied with each vaccine dose, which held 300 ug of mutant IDH1 20-mer peptide. To note about this clone: Its matching antigen is unknown.

The starting material was PBMCs, obtained from a glioma patient whose treatment included an IDH1 peptide vaccine. The sequence was obtained from a man aged 40-49 years with glioma. The chain links TRBV7-3 to TRBJ2-2; D gene unclear. The CDR3 protein is CASSLNGPGPGELFF. Here the CDR3 DNA reads TGTGCCAGCAGCTTAAACGGCCCGGGCCCCGGGGAGCTGTTTTTT.